The 32 T cell receptor beta chains given below trace back to one sample, sequenced in a study of blood T cell repertoires in COVID-19. Sequencing was performed with immunoSEQ multiplex PCR; in TCRdb, only in-frame clones are kept and a portion is missing. There are about 200,000 clones in the sample; around 78% occur only once, and about 3% lies in the top ten. The sequenced sample was peripheral blood. The receptors originated from a woman at least 80 years old with active or convalescent COVID-19.

The V gene is TRBV7-2, the J gene TRBJ2-7, with 12 bases fitting TRBD1. This CDR3 spans 17 amino acids. The V segment lost 5 bases and the J segment 5 bases; nucleotides outside the gene matches: 13. Germline assignment: CDR1 SGHTA and CDR2 FQGNSA. In DNA, the CDR3 is TGTGCCAGCAGCCGGGACAGGGGGCATCTGTGGCCCGACGAGCAGTACTTC. Its protein product is CASSRDRGHLWPDEQYF. The whole variable domain, filled in from reference TRBV7-2 and TRBJ2-7, reads GAGVSQSPSNKVTEKGKDVELRCDPISGHTALYWYRQSLGQGLEFLIYFQGNSAPDKSGLPSDRFSAERTGGSVSTLTIQRTQQEDSAVYLCASSRDRGHLWPDEQYFGPGTRLTVT.

The chain has TRBV7-8 and TRBJ1-1; TRBD1 agrees at 7 bases. The germline V gene has CDR1 SGHVS and CDR2 FQNEAQ. The trim removed 5 bases at V and 0 bases at J, leaving 12 bases unmatched. The length of the CDR3 is 17 residues. DNA of the CDR3: TGTGCCAGCAGCCTCCGACAGGGCCAAATCATGAACACTGAAGCTTTCTTT. Its protein product is CASSLRQGQIMNTEAFF.

The chain carries TRBV7-2 and TRBJ1-1, with D possibly matching TRBD1 (6 bases). Trimming took 5 bases from V and 1 from J, leaving 11 bases between them. The CDR3 has 14 residues. Germline V gene lookup returns CDR1 SGHTA and CDR2 FQGNSA. CDR3 protein: CASSLSGANTEAFF. The CDR3, as DNA: TGTGCCAGCAGCCTATCAGGGGCGAACACTGAAGCTTTCTTT.

The V call is TRBV20-1, the J call TRBJ1-3, with 7 bases identical to TRBD1. The V gene end was trimmed by 3 bases and the J gene end by 2 bases; junction bases not matched to a gene: 1. CDR1 is DFQATT and CDR2 is SNEGSKA in the germline V gene (reference sequence). The CDR3 totals 13 residues. The CDR3 protein is CSASQGAGNTIYF. The CDR3, as DNA: TGCAGTGCTAGTCAGGGGGCTGGAAACACCATATATTTT.

This chain links TRBV28 with TRBJ1-5; D unresolved. The CDR3 totals 14 residues. Germline CDR1 reads MDHEN; CDR2 reads SYDVKM. The ends were cut back, 2 bases at V and 5 bases at J, with 10 bases in the middle. The CDR3 region is CASSLISSDQPQHF. The CDR3 DNA is TGTGCCAGCAGTTTAATCTCAAGCGATCAGCCCCAGCATTTT.

This clone was observed a single time. The chain combines TRBV4-1 with TRBJ2-7; possible D gene TRBD1, 6 bases. This CDR3 contains 16 residues. The V end was cut by 4 bases, the J end by 2 bases, with 18 bases between. Germline V gives CDR1 MGHRA, CDR2 YSYEKL. CDR3 region: CASSPNGQGIAYEQYF. The CDR3 DNA reads TGCGCCAGCAGCCCCAACGGGCAGGGGATTGCCTACGAGCAGTACTTC.

This chain joins TRBV6-4 and TRBJ1-1; D ambiguous. The V end was cut by 4 bases, the J end by 1 base, with 10 bases between. Germline CDR1 and CDR2: MRHNA and SNTAGT. This CDR3 region has 14 residues. The CDR3 DNA sequence: TGTGCCAGCAGTGGAGGGTTGGAGAACACTGAAGCTTTCTTT. Residues: CASSGGLENTEAFF.

This clone was observed once. V is TRBV9 and J is TRBJ1-3, with 7 bases fitting TRBD1. V was pared by 2 bases and J by 0 bases, with 5 bases of the junction left unmatched. This CDR3 is 16 amino acids long. Germline V CDR1 and CDR2: SGDLS, YYNGEE. The CDR3 coding sequence is TGTGCCAGCAGCGTTACGACAGGGATCTCTGGAAACACCATATATTTT. Its translation is CASSVTTGISGNTIYF.

The chain is built from TRBV18 and TRBJ1-1, with TRBD1 as a possible D gene (5 bases). This CDR3 spans 15 amino acids. Germline assignment: CDR1 KGHSH and CDR2 LQKENI. The germline V and J ends were trimmed by 0 bases and 2 bases, with 10 bases remaining between them. CDR3 sequence (DNA): TGTGCCAGCTCACCACCCAGGGATCTAAACACTGAAGCTTTCTTT. Its translation is CASSPPRDLNTEAFF.

A few counts support this clone. The chain recombines TRBV25-1 with TRBJ2-7, with TRBD2 identical over 8 bases. Trimming at V came to 6 bases and at J to 0 bases, leaving 7 bases not matched to a gene. From germline, CDR1 is MGHDK and CDR2 SYGVNS. The CDR3 covers 15 residues. CDR3 in DNA: TGTGCCAGCAGCCCCGGGACTAGTGCCTCCTACGAGCAGTACTTC. Its translation: CASSPGTSASYEQYF.

The chain couples TRBV7-9 to TRBJ2-7; possible D gene TRBD1, 5 bases. This CDR3 is 12 amino acids long. Germline-derived CDR1 and CDR2 are SEHNR and FQNEAQ (reference sequence). V shed 6 bases and J shed 3 bases, with 9 bases lying between them. DNA for the CDR3: TGTGCCAGCAGTTATCAGGGCTACGAGCAGTACTTC. Residues: CASSYQGYEQYF.

The J gene is TRBJ1-1, the V gene TRBV10-3, with 7 nucleotides matching TRBD1. The length of the CDR3 is 13 residues. With 3 bases clipped from V and 5 bases from J, the junction kept 3 bases outside the gene matches. Germline lookup yields CDR1 ENHRY and CDR2 SYGVKD. The CDR3 sequence is CAISDSGGTEAFF. For the CDR3, the DNA is TGTGCCATCAGTGACTCAGGGGGGACTGAAGCTTTCTTT.

The genes are TRBV7-2 and TRBJ2-3; tentatively, D is TRBD2 (5 bases). The CDR3 totals 15 residues. The germline CDR1 and CDR2 sequences are SGHTA and FQGNSA. Trimming left V 4 bases short and J 0 bases short, with 11 bases between. The CDR3 DNA follows: TGTGCCAGCAGCTCGACGAGGGTTAGCACAGATACGCAGTATTTT. This translates into CASSSTRVSTDTQYF.

This chain links TRBV5-1 with TRBJ1-4; no clear D gene. Trimming left V 0 bases short and J 16 bases short, with 16 bases between. The CDR3 contains 13 residues. From germline, CDR1 is SGHRS and CDR2 YFSETQ. The CDR3 DNA sequence: TGCGCCAGCAGCTTGGTAGGCACTACTGATAGGTTTTTT. It specifies CASSLVGTTDRFF.

The V gene is TRBV7-2, the J gene TRBJ2-4; 8 nucleotides match TRBD2. Germline trimming cut 2 bases from V and 3 bases from J; bases unmatched to any gene: 12. The V gene's germline CDR1 is SGHTA and CDR2 FQGNSA. The CDR3 has 18 amino acids. The CDR3 is CASSLIAGFIVSKNIQYF. The CDR3 region has the DNA TGTGCCAGCAGCTTAATAGCGGGGTTCATTGTTAGCAAAAACATTCAGTACTTC.

V is TRBV28 and J is TRBJ1-6, with D possibly matching TRBD1 (5 bases). There are 16 residues in the CDR3. V lost 3 bases, J lost 8 bases, and 17 bases lay in between. Germline V gives CDR1 MDHEN, CDR2 SYDVKM. This CDR3 is CASSLITGTHDSPLHF. CDR3 sequence (DNA): TGTGCCAGCAGTTTGATTACCGGGACTCACGATTCACCCCTCCACTTT.

The chain combines TRBV28 with TRBJ1-6, with D perhaps matching TRBD1 (5 bases). Deletions cut 4 bases from V and 0 bases from J, with 13 bases between. Germline CDR1 and CDR2: MDHEN and SYDVKM. The CDR3 consists of 17 residues. The CDR3 DNA sequence: TGTGCCAGCAGTTCTCAAGGGGTGGACTCCTATAATTCACCCCTCCACTTT. Translating gives CASSSQGVDSYNSPLHF. Supplemented by reference TRBV28 and TRBJ1-6, the full variable domain reads DVKVTQSSRYLVKRTGEKVFLECVQDMDHENMFWYRQDPGLGLRLIYFSYDVKMKEKGDIPEGYSVSREKKERFSLILESASTNQTSMYLCASSSQGVDSYNSPLHFGNGTRLTVT.

On this clone itself: Different DNA sequences within this sample yield the same CDR3. The rearrangement uses TRBV3-1 (or the pseudogene TRBV3-2) and TRBJ1-3; D is ambiguous. With 1 base removed from V and 4 bases from J, the gap between germline ends came to 5 bases. From germline, CDR1 is LGHDT and CDR2 YNNKEL (reference sequence). The CDR3 length is 13 residues. The CDR3 region has the DNA TGTGCCAGCAGCCAAGTGTCGGGAAACACCATATATTTT. It encodes CASSQVSGNTIYF.

The rearrangement links TRBV18 to TRBJ2-2; TRBD2 agrees at 8 bases. The V segment lost 2 bases and the J segment 5 bases; nucleotides outside the gene matches: 4. Germline V gene data show CDR1 as KGHSH and CDR2 as LQKENI. The length of the CDR3 is 15 residues. The CDR3 region is CASSPGASGTGELFF. CDR3 DNA: TGTGCCAGCTCACCAGGGGCTAGCGGGACCGGGGAGCTGTTTTTT.

V usage is TRBV7-9 and J usage is TRBJ1-4, with TRBD1 matching over 12 bases. CDR1 is SEHNR, CDR2 FQNEAQ, per germline (reference sequence). The CDR3 length is 18 residues. V lost 4 bases, J lost 2 bases, and 8 bases stayed unmatched. Here the CDR3 reads CASSYPGQGAPTNEKLFF. The DNA for the CDR3 is TGTGCCAGCAGCTATCCGGGACAGGGGGCGCCGACTAATGAAAAACTGTTTTTT. Based on the CDR3 plus reference TRBV7-9 and TRBJ1-4, the full variable domain is DTGVSQNPRHKITKRGQNVTFRCDPISEHNRLYWYRQTLGQGPEFLTYFQNEAQLEKSRLLSDRFSAERPKGSFSTLEIQRTEQGDSAMYLCASSYPGQGAPTNEKLFFGSGTQLSVL.

This chain connects TRBV2 to TRBJ1-1; 8 nucleotides line up with TRBD1. The CDR3 totals 15 residues. After removal of 6 bases from V and 1 base from J, the junction contained 7 bases not matched to a gene. Germline loops: CDR1 SNHLY, CDR2 FYNNEI. The CDR3 DNA sequence: TGTGCCAGCAGAAAGGACAGGGTGGGGAACACTGAAGCTTTCTTT. As protein: CASRKDRVGNTEAFF.

The chain joins TRBV4-3 to TRBJ2-3; 9 nucleotides agree with TRBD2. Germline V CDR1 and CDR2: LGHNA, YSLEER. Losses at the gene ends were 0 bases for V and 4 bases for J; bases not matched to a gene: 5. CDR3 length: 16 amino acids. The CDR3 DNA sequence: TGCGCCAGCAGCCAAGAGGGGGGACTAGCATCAGATACGCAGTATTTT. Its protein product is CASSQEGGLASDTQYF.

This clone was observed a few times. The CDR3: CATEQQGFGNTIYF. The DNA of the CDR3 is TGTGCCACCGAACAGCAGGGGTTTGGAAACACCATATATTTT. The rearrangement joins TRBV3-1 (or the pseudogene TRBV3-2) to TRBJ1-3; TRBD1 is a possible D gene (6 bases). Per germline, CDR1 LGHDT and CDR2 YNNKEL (reference sequence). The CDR3 is 14 residues long. Trimming left V 10 bases short and J 3 bases short, with 16 bases between.

The chain joins TRBV4-2 to TRBJ2-1; TRBD1 matches 8 bases. This CDR3 has 15 amino acids. In germline, CDR1 is LGHNA, CDR2 YNFKEQ. The J segment lost 5 bases and the V segment lost 1 base, leaving 4 bases of the junction unmatched. CDR3 coding DNA: TGTGCCAGCAGCCAAGCCGGGACAGGTGACAATGAGCAGTTCTTC. This gives the protein CASSQAGTGDNEQFF.

This clone came up once. CDR3 sequence (DNA): TGTGCCACCAGCATACACAGGGTTGAAAAACTGTTTTTT. It yields the protein CATSIHRVEKLFF. The chain has TRBV15 and TRBJ1-4; tentative D call: TRBD1 (6 bases). The V and J ends lost 4 bases and 7 bases respectively, with 10 bases between them. The CDR3 has 13 amino acids. Germline CDR1 and CDR2: LNHNV and YYDKDF (reference sequence).

The genes are TRBV28 and TRBJ1-1; D not certain. Germline-derived CDR1 and CDR2 are MDHEN and SYDVKM. With 2 bases removed from V and 5 bases from J, the gap between germline ends came to 15 bases. The CDR3 is 15 amino acids. The CDR3 DNA sequence: TGTGCCAGCAGTTTAGGGCTTGAGGGCCGGACTGAAGCTTTCTTT. Protein sequence: CASSLGLEGRTEAFF.

The gene calls are TRBV27 and TRBJ2-7, with D perhaps matching TRBD1 (5 bases). The CDR3 has 14 amino acids. Trimming cost V 6 bases and J 6 bases, with 18 bases left between them. Germline V gene data show CDR1 as MNHEY and CDR2 as SMNVEV (reference sequence). The CDR3 DNA follows: TGTGCCAGCAGCTTCAATCCAGGGTCCGTCGAGCAGTACTTC. It codes for CASSFNPGSVEQYF.

The chain recombines TRBV4-3 with TRBJ1-4; D remains unclear. Trimming shortened V by 4 bases and J by 0 bases, and 9 bases separated the two germline ends. This CDR3 has 15 amino acids. Germline CDR1 LGHNA, CDR2 YSLEER. CDR3 residues: CASSRNYATNEKLFF. CDR3 nucleotide sequence: TGCGCCAGCAGCCGCAACTATGCAACTAATGAAAAACTGTTTTTT.

This chain joins TRBV10-3 and TRBJ2-5; 7 bases map to TRBD2. With V trimmed by 3 bases and J by 2 bases, 6 bases remained unmatched. CDR1 ENHRY and CDR2 SYGVKD come from the germline V gene. This CDR3 is built from 15 residues. This CDR3 is CAISDGGGPQETQYF. The CDR3 DNA follows: TGTGCCATCAGTGATGGCGGGGGACCTCAAGAGACCCAGTACTTC.

The CDR3 DNA follows: TGTGCCAGCAGGCGAGATCAGGGGGCGCCGGGCTATGGCTACACCTTC. It codes for CASRRDQGAPGYGYTF. This sequence joins TRBV28 and TRBJ1-2, with 8 bases that match TRBD1. CDR1 and CDR2 (germline): MDHEN, SYDVKM. The V and J ends lost 6 bases and 4 bases, in that order; junction bases with no gene match: 13. There are 16 residues in the CDR3.

The V gene is TRBV18, the J gene TRBJ2-2; 7 bases line up with TRBD1. CDR1 is KGHSH and CDR2 is LQKENI in the germline V gene. CDR3 size: 15 residues. V trimming: 6 bases; J trimming: 4 bases; junction bases outside the gene matches: 8. The CDR3 spells CASSERTGSTGELFF. The CDR3 DNA reads as TGTGCCAGCTCCGAACGGACAGGTTCCACCGGGGAGCTGTTTTTT. Full variable domain (rest looked up from reference TRBV18 and TRBJ2-2): NAGVMQNPRHLVRRRGQEARLRCSPMKGHSHVYWYRQLPEEGLKFMVYLQKENIIDESGMPKERFSAEFPKEGPSILRIQQVVRGDSAAYFCASSERTGSTGELFFGEGSRLTVL.

The chain employs TRBV28 and TRBJ1-1; D unresolved. Germline CDR1 is MDHEN and CDR2 is SYDVKM. Trimming took off 8 bases at V and 3 bases at J, with 16 bases between the two ends. This CDR3 is 14 amino acids long. Here the CDR3 reads CASLTPRRDTEAFF. CDR3 DNA: TGTGCCAGCCTCACGCCCCGGAGGGACACTGAAGCTTTCTTT.